Reported below is one TCR beta chain. The antigen remains undetermined. The CDR3 loop spans 14 amino acids. The J segment lost 5 bases and the V segment lost 2 bases, leaving 3 bases of the junction unmatched. Germline V CDR1 and CDR2: SGHRS, YFSETQ. The sample originates from a study of cytomegalovirus exposure and HLA in healthy donors. General observations from the study: The records held CMV serostatus as the only immune exposure information. TCR beta V- and J-gene trimming, according to a later analysis, was linked to a missense DCLRE1C variant.

60 Vbeta and 13 Jbeta primers were used in PCR. In the original processing: There were some 87 million unique TCR beta chains by a later count, and about 12 million of them were shared. Here immunoSEQ multiplex PCR was the method, and the copy in TCRdb shows in-frame clones only, minus some. D and trimming come from the DNA, and the V and J calls and clone size come from that table. This sample has roughly 200,000 clones, with about 80% found just once. The chain joins TRBV5-1 to TRBJ1-1, with 10 bases that match TRBD1. The sequence was collected from a woman aged 60 to 75 in good health and CMV-seropositive. The sample taken for sequencing was PBMCs. The CDR3 sequence is CASSFRTGGTEAFF. The CDR3 nucleotides are TGCGCCAGCAGCTTCCGGACAGGGGGAACTGAAGCTTTCTTT.